One and the same sample provided the 10 T cell receptor beta chains below, sequenced in a study of early stage breast cancer tumors. The protocol was immunoSEQ multiplex PCR, while the TCRdb copy is restricted to in-frame clones and leaves out a portion. Seen here are around 20,000 clones, around 80% observed once, and the top ten hold more than 1.5%. Sequenced sample: blood. These receptors all come from an older person with breast cancer.

This sequence joins TRBV7-2 and TRBJ2-5; D not certain. The closer fit of TRBJ2-7 to the DNA end suggests the J call may be wrong. Germline assignment: CDR1 SGHTA and CDR2 FQGNSA. The CDR3 runs to 12 residues. The CDR3 is CASSPDIYEQYF. CDR3 in DNA: TGTGCCAGCAGCCCCGACATCTACGAGCAGTACTTC.

J is TRBJ1-1 and V is TRBV6-5; 8 positions agree with TRBD1. Germline trimming cut 2 bases from V and 1 base from J; bases unmatched to any gene: 3. Germline V gene data show CDR1 as MNHEY and CDR2 as SVGAGI. This CDR3 region has 15 residues. In DNA form, the CDR3 reads TGTGCCAGCAGTTACGCCGGGACAGGGAACACTGAAGCTTTCTTT. Amino acid sequence: CASSYAGTGNTEAFF.

This chain uses TRBV14 with TRBJ1-5; D gene ambiguous. Deletions cut 5 bases from V and 1 base from J, with 9 bases between. The length of the CDR3 is 14 residues. Germline CDR1 reads SGHDN; CDR2 reads FVKESK. The CDR3 region has the DNA TGTGCCAGCAGCGGACTTTTAAGCAATCAGCCCCAGCATTTT. It yields the protein CASSGLLSNQPQHF.

This clone has just a few counts. The V and J genes are TRBV9 and TRBJ1-3; D possibly corresponds to TRBD1 (5 bases). V shed 0 bases and J shed 1 base, with 8 bases lying between them. Germline V CDR1 and CDR2: SGDLS, YYNGEE. This CDR3 is 15 amino acids long. The CDR3 loop is CASSVDQGSGNTIYF. In DNA form, the CDR3 reads TGTGCCAGCAGCGTAGATCAGGGATCTGGAAACACCATATATTTT.

The chain is built from TRBV10-3 and TRBJ2-5; TRBD2 aligns across 10 bases. The CDR3 contains 15 residues. Germline V lookup: CDR1 ENHRY, CDR2 SYGVKD. Losses at the gene ends were 0 bases for V and 2 bases for J; bases not matched to a gene: 0. This CDR3 is CAISESLAGQETQYF. The CDR3, as DNA: TGTGCCATCAGTGAGTCACTAGCGGGGCAAGAGACCCAGTACTTC.

The V gene is TRBV7-8, the J gene TRBJ1-5; 8 bases match TRBD1. After removal of 3 bases from V and 6 bases from J, the junction contained 7 bases not matched to a gene. Germline CDR1 reads SGHVS; CDR2 reads FQNEAQ. CDR3 size: 15 residues. The CDR3 nucleotides are TGTGCCAGCAGCTTGCCCGGGACAGGACTTCAGCCCCAGCATTTT. It codes for CASSLPGTGLQPQHF. The complete variable domain, with remaining parts taken from reference TRBV7-8 and TRBJ1-5, reads GAGVSQSPRYKVAKRGQDVALRCDPISGHVSLFWYQQALGQGPEFLTYFQNEAQLDKSGLPSDRFFAERPEGSVSTLKIQRTQQEDSAVYLCASSLPGTGLQPQHFGDGTRLSIL.

This clone was seen a few times. The chain carries TRBV27 and TRBJ1-6; TRBD1 matches 7 bases. The CDR3 loop spans 15 amino acids. Germline V CDR1 and CDR2: MNHEY, SMNVEV (reference sequence). Trimming removed 3 bases from V and 7 bases from J; junction bases left unmatched: 6. This chain's CDR3 is CASSFTDRNNSPLHF. CDR3 coding DNA: TGTGCCAGCAGTTTTACGGACAGGAACAATTCACCCCTCCACTTT.

This clone was seen a single time. The chain couples TRBV28 to TRBJ2-1, with 8 nucleotides matching TRBD1. V gave up 5 bases and J gave up 10 bases; unmatched junction bases: 13. The CDR3 contains 15 residues. From germline, CDR1 is MDHEN and CDR2 SYDVKM. CDR3 in amino acids: CASSNPRQGAWEQFF. CDR3 nucleotide sequence: TGTGCCAGCAGTAACCCCCGGCAGGGGGCTTGGGAGCAGTTCTTC.

V is TRBV2 and J is TRBJ2-7, with D maybe TRBD1 (6 bases). The germline gives CDR1 SNHLY, CDR2 FYNNEI. The CDR3 has 14 amino acids. V lost 7 bases and J lost 3, with 16 bases in between. The CDR3 region is CASTSQGAGYEQYF. The CDR3 nucleotides read TGTGCCAGCACTTCACAGGGTGCGGGCTACGAGCAGTACTTC.

V and J are TRBV9 and TRBJ2-7, with TRBD2 identical over 7 bases. With V trimmed by 2 bases and J by 2 bases, 7 bases remained unmatched. Germline V gene data show CDR1 as SGDLS and CDR2 as YYNGEE. The CDR3 covers 15 residues. The CDR3 DNA follows: TGTGCCAGCAGCGTTGGTGGGAGGGGCCCCTACGAGCAGTACTTC. Protein product: CASSVGGRGPYEQYF.